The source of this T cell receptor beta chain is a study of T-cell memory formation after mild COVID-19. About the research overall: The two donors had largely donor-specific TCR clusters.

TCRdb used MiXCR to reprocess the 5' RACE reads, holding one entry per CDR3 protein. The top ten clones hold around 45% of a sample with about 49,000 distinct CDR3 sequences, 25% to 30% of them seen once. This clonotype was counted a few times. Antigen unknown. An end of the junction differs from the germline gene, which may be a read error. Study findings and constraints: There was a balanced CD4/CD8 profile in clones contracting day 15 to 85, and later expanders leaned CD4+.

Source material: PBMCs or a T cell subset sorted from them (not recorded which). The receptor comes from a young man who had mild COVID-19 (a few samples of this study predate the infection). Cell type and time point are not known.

The CDR3 protein is CASSPGQLNTEAFF. CDR3 coding DNA: TGTGCCAGCAGCCCGGGACAGCTGAATACTGAAGCTTTCTTT. The V and J genes are TRBV7-9 and TRBJ1-1; 7 nucleotides match TRBD1. The CDR3 contains 14 residues. CDR1 and CDR2 from the germline V gene are SEHNR and FQNEAQ (reference sequence).